The 18 T cell receptor beta chains below all came from one sample that was sequenced in a study of T cells in localized non-small cell lung cancer. Method: immunoSEQ multiplex PCR; TCRdb's copy keeps in-frame clones and lacks some. The sample has tens of thousands of clones; roughly 89% are singletons. This sample comprised peripheral blood, obtained before any cancer treatment. The source of these receptors is a man aged 40 to 69 with stage I squamous cell lung carcinoma.

The chain carries TRBV2 and TRBJ1-1; 10 positions agree with TRBD1. The CDR3 covers 14 residues. Trimming at V came to 6 bases and at J to 4 bases, leaving 5 bases not matched to a gene. Germline V CDR1 and CDR2: SNHLY, FYNNEI. The CDR3 here is CASSGQGVVTEAFF. The CDR3 region has the DNA TGTGCCAGCAGCGGACAGGGGGTAGTCACTGAAGCTTTCTTT. The full variable domain, completed using reference TRBV2 and TRBJ1-1, is EPEVTQTPSHQVTQMGQEVILRCVPISNHLYFYWYRQILGQKVEFLVSFYNNEISEKSEIFDDQFSVERPDGSNFTLKIRSTKLEDSAMYFCASSGQGVVTEAFFGQGTRLTVV.

The chain is built from TRBV18 and TRBJ1-3; D remains unclear. Germline assignment: CDR1 KGHSH and CDR2 LQKENI. Deletions cut 1 base from V and 5 bases from J, with 6 bases between. The CDR3 sequence is 13 residues long. The CDR3 loop is CASSPLGRNTIYF. The CDR3 nucleotides read TGTGCCAGCTCACCACTAGGGAGAAACACCATATATTTT.

This sequence joins TRBV28 and TRBJ1-5, with no clear D. The germline gives CDR1 MDHEN, CDR2 SYDVKM. The CDR3 is made up of 14 amino acids. Trimming stripped 3 bases from V and 0 bases from J, with 6 bases between. The CDR3 region is CASSLLSSNQPQHF. DNA of the CDR3: TGTGCCAGCAGTTTGTTGAGTAGCAATCAGCCCCAGCATTTT.

V gene TRBV7-2 combines with J gene TRBJ2-4; D gene ambiguous. CDR3 length: 13 amino acids. Trimming took off 2 bases at V and 6 bases at J, with 8 bases between the two ends. Per the germline V gene, CDR1 is SGHTA and CDR2 is FQGNSA. DNA of the CDR3: TGTGCCAGCAGCTTATCCCGAATAAACATTCAGTACTTC. Residues: CASSLSRINIQYF.

This CDR3 reads CASSLEIGQGAEQYF. Written as DNA, the CDR3 is TGTGCCAGCAGCTTAGAAATCGGACAGGGGGCCGAGCAGTACTTC. V and J are TRBV7-9 and TRBJ2-7; 11 positions agree with TRBD1. Germline CDR1 is SEHNR and CDR2 is FQNEAQ (reference sequence). The length of the CDR3 is 15 residues. Germline trimming cut 1 base from V and 6 bases from J; bases unmatched to any gene: 5.

The V gene is TRBV10-2, the J gene TRBJ1-6, with D uncertain. Germline-derived CDR1 and CDR2 are WSHSY and SAAADI. The CDR3 sequence is 16 residues long. The V gene lost 3 bases and the J gene lost 0 bases, with 9 bases spanning the gap. The CDR3 protein is CASSDSLRSYNSPLHF. CDR3 nucleotides: TGCGCCAGCAGTGACAGTTTACGCTCCTATAATTCACCCCTCCACTTT.

The genes are TRBV7-2 and TRBJ2-3; weak D call: TRBD1 (7 bases). This CDR3 region has 16 residues. Trimming shortened V by 5 bases and J by 1 base, and 16 bases separated the two germline ends. Germline V gene sequence: CDR1 SGHTA, CDR2 FQGNSA. The CDR3 region is CASSPLQGGGTDTQYF. CDR3 in DNA: TGTGCCAGCAGCCCCCTTCAGGGGGGAGGCACAGATACGCAGTATTTT. The full variable domain, its missing parts supplied by reference TRBV7-2 and TRBJ2-3, is GAGVSQSPSNKVTEKGKDVELRCDPISGHTALYWYRQSLGQGLEFLIYFQGNSAPDKSGLPSDRFSAERTGGSVSTLTIQRTQQEDSAVYLCASSPLQGGGTDTQYFGPGTRLTVL.

For the CDR3, the DNA is TGTGCCAGCAGCTTAGACTCCGGGGCCAGGGGGAGTATAGGCGCTTTCTTT. Amino acids: CASSLDSGARGSIGAFF. J is TRBJ1-1 and V is TRBV7-9; 7 bases are a match to TRBD1. Germline lookup yields CDR1 SEHNR and CDR2 FQNEAQ (reference sequence). This CDR3 region has 17 residues. V dropped 1 base and J dropped 11; count of bases not matched to a gene: 19.

The rearrangement links TRBV7-2 to TRBJ2-2; 7 nucleotides line up with TRBD2. Germline assignment: CDR1 SGHTA and CDR2 FQGNSA. V gave up 2 bases and J gave up 7 bases; unmatched junction bases: 7. The CDR3 loop spans 15 amino acids. The CDR3 coding sequence is TGTGCCAGCAGCTTACAGGGACTACCTAGCGGGGAGCTGTTTTTT. Residues: CASSLQGLPSGELFF.

The chain recombines TRBV5-1 with TRBJ1-6; D unclear. Trimming took off 0 bases at V and 4 bases at J, with 14 bases between the two ends. The CDR3 consists of 17 residues. Germline CDR1 and CDR2: SGHRS and YFSETQ. CDR3 nucleotides: TGCGCCAGCAGCTTGGGTCTGGTCACCCAGTATAATTCACCCCTCCACTTT. Translation gives CASSLGLVTQYNSPLHF.

J is TRBJ2-1 and V is TRBV10-3; 7 bases are a match to TRBD1. The CDR3 has 11 amino acids. V shed 10 bases, J shed 7 bases, and the junction held 4 bases outside the gene matches. CDR1 is ENHRY and CDR2 is SYGVKD in the germline V gene. The CDR3 loop reads CATSGQNEQFF. CDR3 DNA: TGTGCCACCTCGGGACAGAATGAGCAGTTCTTC.

The V call is TRBV7-3, the J call TRBJ1-1; D perhaps matches TRBD1 (5 bases). V lost 4 bases and J lost 1, with 10 bases in between. Germline CDR1 SGHTA, CDR2 FQGTGA. The CDR3 extends over 14 amino acids. The CDR3: CASSSQGTNTEAFF. CDR3 DNA: TGTGCCAGCAGCTCCCAAGGGACGAACACTGAAGCTTTCTTT.

Regarding this clone: At one end, the junction sequence differs from germline, possibly due to a read error. The chain couples TRBV11-1 to TRBJ1-6, with TRBD1 matching 9 bases. The CDR3 contains 13 residues. CDR1 is SGHAT and CDR2 is FQDESV in the germline V gene (reference sequence). CDR3 nucleotides: TGTGCCAGCAGCTCCGACAGGGGGGTGCCCGCGGACTTT. This gives the protein CASSSDRGVPADF.

This chain joins TRBV9 and TRBJ1-3; possible D gene TRBD1, 5 bases. The CDR3 extends over 16 amino acids. CDR1 SGDLS and CDR2 YYNGEE come from the germline V gene. The V end was cut by 0 bases, the J end by 1 base, with 11 bases between. The CDR3 nucleotides read TGTGCCAGCAGCGTAGTGGTTGGGGGATCTGGAAACACCATATATTTT. Amino acid sequence: CASSVVVGGSGNTIYF.

This clone was detected a few times. This chain connects TRBV5-1 to TRBJ2-2; D could derive from TRBD1 or TRBD2 (5 bases each). Per germline, CDR1 SGHRS and CDR2 YFSETQ. V lost 0 bases to trimming and J lost 5 bases, with 11 bases between them. The CDR3 length is 15 residues. The CDR3 loop is CASSLAGTDTGELFF. In nucleotides, the CDR3 is TGCGCCAGCAGCTTGGCCGGGACGGATACCGGGGAGCTGTTTTTT.

This clone was observed once. V and J are TRBV4-1 and TRBJ1-2; D perhaps matches TRBD1 (5 bases). V shed 0 bases and J shed 2 bases, with 7 bases lying between them. The CDR3 covers 14 residues. The germline gives CDR1 MGHRA, CDR2 YSYEKL. CDR3 nucleotide sequence: TGCGCCAGCAGCCAAGAAGAGGGGAACTATGGCTACACCTTC. This codes for CASSQEEGNYGYTF.

J is TRBJ2-1 and V is TRBV30, with D possibly matching TRBD2 (6 bases). Germline CDR1 and CDR2: GTSNPN and SVGIG (reference sequence). V was clipped by 4 bases and J by 4 bases, with 20 bases between them. The CDR3 is 16 residues long. CDR3 nucleotides: TGTGCCTGGATTAGCTCGGGGCGGGGAGAATACAATGAGCAGTTCTTC. Amino acids: CAWISSGRGEYNEQFF.

The rearrangement links TRBV4-2 to TRBJ1-1; 10 bases align to TRBD1. The CDR3 totals 15 residues. CDR1 LGHNA and CDR2 YNFKEQ come from the germline V gene. V shed 1 base, J shed 4 bases, and the junction held 3 bases outside the gene matches. CDR3: CASSQGWTGGTEAFF. CDR3 nucleotide sequence: TGTGCCAGCAGCCAAGGCTGGACAGGGGGCACTGAAGCTTTCTTT.